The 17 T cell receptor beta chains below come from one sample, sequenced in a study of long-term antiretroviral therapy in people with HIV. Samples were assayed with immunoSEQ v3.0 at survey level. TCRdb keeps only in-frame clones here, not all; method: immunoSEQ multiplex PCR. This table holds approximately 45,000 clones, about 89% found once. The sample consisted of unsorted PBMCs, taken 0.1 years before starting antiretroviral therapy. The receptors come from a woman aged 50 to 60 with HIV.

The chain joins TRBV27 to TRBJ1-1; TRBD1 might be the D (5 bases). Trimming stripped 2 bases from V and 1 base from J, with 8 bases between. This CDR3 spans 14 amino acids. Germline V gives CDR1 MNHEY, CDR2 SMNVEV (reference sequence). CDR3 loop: CASSLRQRNTEAFF. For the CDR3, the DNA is TGTGCCAGCAGTTTACGACAGCGGAACACTGAAGCTTTCTTT.

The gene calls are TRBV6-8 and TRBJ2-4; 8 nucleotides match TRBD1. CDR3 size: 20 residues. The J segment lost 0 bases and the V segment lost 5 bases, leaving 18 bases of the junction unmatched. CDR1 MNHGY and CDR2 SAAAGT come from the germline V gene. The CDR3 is CASSPTGARPHTLAKNIQYF. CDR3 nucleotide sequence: TGTGCCAGCAGTCCGACAGGGGCAAGGCCACATACTTTAGCCAAAAACATTCAGTACTTC.

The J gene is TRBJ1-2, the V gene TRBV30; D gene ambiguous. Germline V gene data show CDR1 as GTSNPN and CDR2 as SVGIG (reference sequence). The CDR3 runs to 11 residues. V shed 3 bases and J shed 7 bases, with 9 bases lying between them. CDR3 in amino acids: CAWRSGSGYTF. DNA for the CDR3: TGTGCCTGGAGAAGTGGCTCTGGCTACACCTTC.

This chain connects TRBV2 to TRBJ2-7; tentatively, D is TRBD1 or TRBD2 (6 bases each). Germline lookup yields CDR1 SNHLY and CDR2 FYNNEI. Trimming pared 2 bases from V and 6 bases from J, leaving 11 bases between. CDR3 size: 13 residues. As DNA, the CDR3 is TGTGCCAGCAGTGAAAGCAGGGGAGGCGAGCAGTACTTC. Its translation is CASSESRGGEQYF. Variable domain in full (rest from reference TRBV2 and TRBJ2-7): EPEVTQTPSHQVTQMGQEVILRCVPISNHLYFYWYRQILGQKVEFLVSFYNNEISEKSEIFDDQFSVERPDGSNFTLKIRSTKLEDSAMYFCASSESRGGEQYFGPGTRLTVT.

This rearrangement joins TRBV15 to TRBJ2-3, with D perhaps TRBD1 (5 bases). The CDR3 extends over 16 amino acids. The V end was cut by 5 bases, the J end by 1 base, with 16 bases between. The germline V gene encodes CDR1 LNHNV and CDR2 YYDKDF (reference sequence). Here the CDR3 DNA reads TGTGCCACCAGCGGAGCTCAGGGAAGCGGCACAGATACGCAGTATTTT. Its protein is CATSGAQGSGTDTQYF.

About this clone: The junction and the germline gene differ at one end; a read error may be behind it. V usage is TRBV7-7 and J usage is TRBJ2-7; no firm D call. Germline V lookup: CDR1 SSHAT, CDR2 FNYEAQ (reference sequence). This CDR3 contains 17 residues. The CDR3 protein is CASRRFGWADCEYEQYF. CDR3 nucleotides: TGTGCTAGCAGAAGATTCGGGTGGGCAGACTGCGAGTACGAGCAGTACTTC.

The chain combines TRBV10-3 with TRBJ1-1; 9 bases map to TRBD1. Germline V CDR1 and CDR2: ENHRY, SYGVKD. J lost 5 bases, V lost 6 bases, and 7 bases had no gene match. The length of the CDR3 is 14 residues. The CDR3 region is CAISQQGAQTEAFF. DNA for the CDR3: TGTGCCATCAGCCAACAGGGGGCGCAAACTGAAGCTTTCTTT.

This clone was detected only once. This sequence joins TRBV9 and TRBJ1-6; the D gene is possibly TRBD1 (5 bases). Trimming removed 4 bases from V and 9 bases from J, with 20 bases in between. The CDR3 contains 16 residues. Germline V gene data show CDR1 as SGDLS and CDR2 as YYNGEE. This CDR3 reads CASSLQGSPMGSPLHF. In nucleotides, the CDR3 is TGTGCCAGCAGCCTCCAGGGTAGCCCAATGGGTTCACCCCTCCACTTT. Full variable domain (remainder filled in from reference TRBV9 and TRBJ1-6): DSGVTQTPKHLITATGQRVTLRCSPRSGDLSVYWYQQSLDQGLQFLIQYYNGEERAKGNILERFSAQQFPDLHSELNLSSLELGDSALYFCASSLQGSPMGSPLHFGNGTRLTVT.

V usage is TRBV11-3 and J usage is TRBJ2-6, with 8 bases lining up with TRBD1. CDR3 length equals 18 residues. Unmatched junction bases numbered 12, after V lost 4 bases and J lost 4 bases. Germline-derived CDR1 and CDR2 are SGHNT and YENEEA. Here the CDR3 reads CASSSARGTGSGANVLTF. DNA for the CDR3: TGTGCCAGCAGCTCCGCAAGAGGGACAGGTTCGGGGGCCAACGTCCTGACTTTC.

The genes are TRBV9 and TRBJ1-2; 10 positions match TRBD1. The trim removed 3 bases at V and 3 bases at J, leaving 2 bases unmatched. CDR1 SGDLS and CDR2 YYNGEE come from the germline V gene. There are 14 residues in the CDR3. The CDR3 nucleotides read TGTGCCAGCAGCGCCGGGACAGGGGACTATGGCTACACCTTC. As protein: CASSAGTGDYGYTF.

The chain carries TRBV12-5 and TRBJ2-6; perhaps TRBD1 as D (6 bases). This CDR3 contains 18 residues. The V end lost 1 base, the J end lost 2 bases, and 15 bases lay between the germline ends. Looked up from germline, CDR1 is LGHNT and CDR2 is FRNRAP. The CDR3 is CASGLGGLGAAGANVLTF. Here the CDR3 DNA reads TGTGCTAGTGGTTTGGGGGGATTGGGGGCGGCTGGGGCCAACGTCCTGACTTTC.

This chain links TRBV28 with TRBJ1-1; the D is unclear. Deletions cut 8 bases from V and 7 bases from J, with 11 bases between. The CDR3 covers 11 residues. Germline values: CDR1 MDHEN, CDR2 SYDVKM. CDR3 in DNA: TGTGCCAGCCTAGGGTACGGTGAAGCTTTCTTT. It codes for CASLGYGEAFF.

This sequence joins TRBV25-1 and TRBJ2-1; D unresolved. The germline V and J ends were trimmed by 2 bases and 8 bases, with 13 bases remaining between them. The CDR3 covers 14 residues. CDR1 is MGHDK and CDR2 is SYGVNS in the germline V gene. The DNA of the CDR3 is TGTGCCAGCAGTGAAAGTATAAGTCCGCATGAGCAGTTCTTC. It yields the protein CASSESISPHEQFF. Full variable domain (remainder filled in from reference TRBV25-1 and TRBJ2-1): EADIYQTPRYLVIGTGKKITLECSQTMGHDKMYWYQQDPGMELHLIHYSYGVNSTEKGDLSSESTVSRIRTEHFPLTLESARPSHTSQYLCASSESISPHEQFFGPGTRLTVL.

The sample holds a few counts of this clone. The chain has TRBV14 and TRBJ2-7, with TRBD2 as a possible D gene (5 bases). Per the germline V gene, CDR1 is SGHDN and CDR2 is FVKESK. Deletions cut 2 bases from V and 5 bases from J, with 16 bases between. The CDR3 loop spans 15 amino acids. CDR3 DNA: TGTGCCAGCAGCCAACTCACGGGGATGAACAACGAGCAGTACTTC. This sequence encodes CASSQLTGMNNEQYF.

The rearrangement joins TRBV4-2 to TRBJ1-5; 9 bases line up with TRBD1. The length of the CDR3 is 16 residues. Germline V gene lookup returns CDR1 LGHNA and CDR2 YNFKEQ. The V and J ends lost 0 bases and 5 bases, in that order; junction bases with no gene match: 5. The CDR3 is CASSQEFDRGDQPQHF. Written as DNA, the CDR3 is TGTGCCAGCAGCCAAGAATTCGACAGGGGGGATCAGCCCCAGCATTTT.

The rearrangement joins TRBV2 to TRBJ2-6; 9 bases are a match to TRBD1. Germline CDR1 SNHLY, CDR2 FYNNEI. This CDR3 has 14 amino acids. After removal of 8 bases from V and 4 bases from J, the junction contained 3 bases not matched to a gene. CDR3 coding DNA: TGTGCCAGCCCAGACAGGGGGGGGGCCAACGTCCTGACTTTC. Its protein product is CASPDRGGANVLTF.

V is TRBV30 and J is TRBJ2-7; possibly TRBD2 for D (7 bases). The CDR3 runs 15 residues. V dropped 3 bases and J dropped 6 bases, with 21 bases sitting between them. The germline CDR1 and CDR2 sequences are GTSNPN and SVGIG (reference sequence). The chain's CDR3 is CAWSPGQGGASEQYF. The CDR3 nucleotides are TGTGCCTGGAGCCCCGGGCAAGGGGGGGCCTCCGAGCAGTACTTC.